These T cell receptor beta chains were read from a single sample in a study of T cell responses to AZD1222 COVID-19 vaccine. Using immunoSEQ multiplex PCR, the repertoire was profiled, and TCRdb retains in-frame clones only, with some absent. Altogether around 180,000 clones are present, over 70% being singletons, with the ten largest covering less than 3%. The input for sequencing was peripheral blood, taken on day 0 of MenACWY control vaccination. All receptors derive from an adult in good health. CDR3s include the opening cysteine and the closing phenylalanine or tryptophan. The D gene is left open where the match is weak. Size is stated for part of the rows, as once, few or many counts, or as a class when the clone is expanded.

abundance	v_gene	j_gene	len	d_gene	CDR3nt	CDR3aa
NA	TRBV9	TRBJ1-1	15	NA	TGTGCCAGCAGCGTAGGAAGCCTCGGGAACACTGAAGCTTTCTTT	CASSVGSLGNTEAFF
NA	TRBV18	TRBJ2-7	15	TRBD1	TGTGCCAGCTCACCCGGACAGGGGTTCTCCTACGAGCAGTACTTC	CASSPGQGFSYEQYF
NA	TRBV13	TRBJ2-7	15	NA	TGTGCCAGCAGTCGAAACAGCATCAGCTCCTACGAGCAGTACTTC	CASSRNSISSYEQYF
NA	TRBV4-1	TRBJ2-7	16	TRBD2	TGCGCCAGCAGCCAAAATAGCGGGAGTAGCTTCTACGAGCAGTACTTC	CASSQNSGSSFYEQYF
once	TRBV7-8	TRBJ1-5	17	NA	TGTGCCAGCAGCGAAAGAACAGGGCCGGCTAACAATCAGCCCCAGCATTTT	CASSERTGPANNQPQHF
NA	TRBV27	TRBJ2-7	15	NA	TGTGCCAGCAGTTTATCGATACAGCTTTCCTACGAGCAGTACTTC	CASSLSIQLSYEQYF
NA	TRBV28	TRBJ2-7	13	TRBD1	TGTGCCAGCAGCCCAGACAGGGAAACGGAGCAGTACTTC	CASSPDRETEQYF
NA	TRBV7-2	TRBJ1-2	13	NA	TGTGCCAGCAGCTTAGCGGGGACCTATGGCTACACCTTC	CASSLAGTYGYTF
NA	TRBV2	TRBJ2-7	15	TRBD2	TGTGCCAGCAGTGAGGCTAGCGGGAGATCCCACGAGCAGTACTTC	CASSEASGRSHEQYF
NA	TRBV6-2/TRBV6-3	TRBJ2-2	14	NA	TGTGCCAGCAGTCTCGTGCGGGCGTACGGGGAGCTGTTTTTT	CASSLVRAYGELFF
NA	TRBV28	TRBJ2-5	13	TRBD1	TGTGCCAGCAGCCCGACAGGGAGAGAGACCCAGTACTTC	CASSPTGRETQYF
NA	TRBV28	TRBJ1-1	15	TRBD1	TGTGCCAGCAGTCCATCCTTGGCCCGCAGGGGGCAAGCTTTCTTT	CASSPSLARRGQAFF
few	TRBV19	TRBJ2-3	14	NA	TGTGCCAGTAGTATAAGCAACCCCCCAGATACGCAGTATTTT	CASSISNPPDTQYF
once	TRBV7-2	TRBJ2-7	13	TRBD1	TGTGCCAGCAGCGAGACACAGGGGACCGAGCAGTACTTC	CASSETQGTEQYF
NA	TRBV4-3	TRBJ2-1	16	NA	TGCGCCAGCAGCCAAGTCCAGGGGAAAGGAGGCAATGAGCAGTTCTTC	CASSQVQGKGGNEQFF
once	TRBV6-5	TRBJ1-1	13	TRBD1	TGTGCCAGCAATTGGGACAGTCGCTCTGAAGCTTTCTTT	CASNWDSRSEAFF
NA	TRBV6-5	TRBJ1-3	15	NA	TGTGCCAGCAGTTACTTAGGCAGGGGCCGGAACACCATATATTTT	CASSYLGRGRNTIYF
few	TRBV5-1	TRBJ2-2	15	NA	TGCGCCAGCAGCGGGGGGGCCGGGAACACCGGGGAGCTGTTTTTT	CASSGGAGNTGELFF
once	TRBV19	TRBJ1-4	12	NA	TGTGCCAGTAGGGCCAGGGATGAAAAACTGTTTTTT	CASRARDEKLFF
NA	TRBV30	TRBJ1-2	13	TRBD1	TGTGCCTGGAGTGTACGGGACAGAAACAGCTACACCTTC	CAWSVRDRNSYTF
NA	TRBV5-1	TRBJ2-5	15	NA	TGCGCCAGCAGGGGAGGACAGGGAGGGGAAGAGACCCAGTACTTC	CASRGGQGGEETQYF
few	TRBV28	TRBJ2-1	14	TRBD1	TGTGCCAGCAGTTTAGGGACAGATTACAATGAGCAGTTCTTC	CASSLGTDYNEQFF
once	TRBV29-1	TRBJ1-4	12	NA	TGCAGCGTTCGTGACAGTAATGAAAAACTGTTTTTT	CSVRDSNEKLFF
NA	TRBV28	TRBJ2-1	14	NA	TGTGCCAGCAGGTCACCGGGACGAACAAATGAGCAGTTCTTC	CASRSPGRTNEQFF
NA	TRBV7-3	TRBJ2-6	18	TRBD2	TGTGCCAGCAGCTTAGTACCCCAGGGAGGGTATGGGGCCAACGTCCTGACTTTC	CASSLVPQGGYGANVLTF
NA	TRBV3-1/TRBV3-2	TRBJ1-1	14	NA	TGTGCCAGCAGCCAAGTAGGGGCGGGCACTGAAGCTTTCTTT	CASSQVGAGTEAFF
NA	TRBV2	TRBJ1-1	15	NA	TGTGCCAGCAGGATGCCTCAGGGGAAGAACACTGAAGCTTTCTTT	CASRMPQGKNTEAFF
NA	TRBV29-1	TRBJ2-5	12	NA	TGCAGCGTTGTGTACAGTCAAGAGACCCAGTACTTC	CSVVYSQETQYF
NA	TRBV7-9	TRBJ1-6	16	NA	TGTGCCAGCAGCTTAAGCGGGACGGGGGCGTCTAGGCCCCTCCACTTT	CASSLSGTGASRPLHF
NA	TRBV6-5	TRBJ2-7	13	NA	TGTGCCAGCAGCCTTCGGGCGACCTACGAGCAGTACTTC	CASSLRATYEQYF
few	TRBV3-1/TRBV3-2	TRBJ2-7	14	TRBD1	TGTGCCAGCAGCCCGGACAGGTCCCCCTACGAGCAGTACTTC	CASSPDRSPYEQYF
NA	TRBV29-1	TRBJ2-2	12	NA	TGCAGCGTTAAGCTAGCCCACGGGGAGCTGTTTTTT	CSVKLAHGELFF
few	TRBV7-2	TRBJ1-6	15	NA	TGTGCCAGCAGCTTAACCCTTCGGTGGGATTCACCCCTCCACTTT	CASSLTLRWDSPLHF
NA	TRBV29-1	TRBJ1-2	15	TRBD1	TGCAGCGCGTGGTCCCCGGGACAGGGGTTTAATGGCTACACCTTC	CSAWSPGQGFNGYTF
NA	TRBV7-2	TRBJ1-1	13	NA	TGTGCCAGCAGCTTCGGGGCGGACACTGAAGCTTTCTTT	CASSFGADTEAFF